The rows below give T cell receptor beta chains drawn from one sample of a study of shared clonotypes between healthy human individuals. TCRdb's table, derived via immunoSEQ multiplex PCR, lists solely in-frame clones and lacks some. The sample has 550,000 to 850,000 clones, 55% to 75% seen once. Material for sequencing was memory CD4+ T cells sorted from blood. These receptors came from a woman in her twenties or thirties in good health. The CDR3 runs from the conserved cysteine through the conserved F or W. D genes are given only for firm matches. Rows give clone size only sometimes, using once, few, many, or a class for an expanded clone.

d_call: TRBD1
clone_size: NA
j_call: TRBJ2-7
v_call: TRBV29-1
cdr3_nt: TGCAGCGTTGCAGGGGGCGTCGATGGCTACGAGCAGTACTTC
cdr3_aa: CSVAGGVDGYEQYF

d_call: TRBD1
clone_size: few
j_call: TRBJ1-1
v_call: TRBV7-6
cdr3_nt: TGTGCCAGCAGCTTGGGTTTAGGACAGGGGAACACTGAAGCTTTCTTT
cdr3_aa: CASSLGLGQGNTEAFF

d_call: NA
clone_size: NA
j_call: TRBJ2-5
v_call: TRBV4-1
cdr3_nt: TGCGCCAGCAGCCAAGCACTTCGGGAGAAGACCCAGTACTTC
cdr3_aa: CASSQALREKTQYF

d_call: TRBD2
clone_size: NA
j_call: TRBJ2-7
v_call: TRBV15
cdr3_nt: TGTGCCACCAGCTTAAGGACTAGCGGCTCCTACGAGCAGTACTTC
cdr3_aa: CATSLRTSGSYEQYF

d_call: NA
clone_size: NA
j_call: TRBJ2-7
v_call: TRBV11-2
cdr3_nt: TGTGCCAGCAGCCCCGCGGGGTCCCCCTACGAGCAGTACTTC
cdr3_aa: CASSPAGSPYEQYF

d_call: NA
clone_size: NA
j_call: TRBJ2-2
v_call: TRBV27
cdr3_nt: TGTGCCAGCAGTTCCCCTAGTAGGCGGGAGCTGTTTTTT
cdr3_aa: CASSSPSRRELFF

d_call: NA
clone_size: NA
j_call: TRBJ1-1
v_call: TRBV18
cdr3_nt: TGTGCCAGCTCCCTCGATTCAAACAGGGAGACTGAAGCTTTCTTT
cdr3_aa: CASSLDSNRETEAFF

d_call: NA
clone_size: NA
j_call: TRBJ2-4
v_call: TRBV19
cdr3_nt: TGTGCCAGTAGTACCGGGGTAGCCAAAAACATTCAGTACTTC
cdr3_aa: CASSTGVAKNIQYF

d_call: TRBD1
clone_size: few
j_call: TRBJ2-7
v_call: TRBV5-1
cdr3_nt: TGCGCCAGCAGCCCCGGGACAGGGACTTTAGAGCAGTACTTC
cdr3_aa: CASSPGTGTLEQYF

d_call: NA
clone_size: once
j_call: TRBJ2-7
v_call: TRBV4-1
cdr3_nt: TGCGCCAGCAGCCAGAGAGAGATTGCTACCTGGTCGGGCGAGCAGTACTTC
cdr3_aa: CASSQREIATWSGEQYF

d_call: NA
clone_size: NA
j_call: TRBJ2-5
v_call: TRBV18
cdr3_nt: TGTGCCAGCTCACCCCTGACCGCCTTCGGGGAGACCCAGTACTTC
cdr3_aa: CASSPLTAFGETQYF

d_call: NA
clone_size: NA
j_call: TRBJ1-3
v_call: TRBV5-1
cdr3_nt: TGCGCCAGCAGCTTGGAACATGGAGGATCTGGAAACACCATATATTTT
cdr3_aa: CASSLEHGGSGNTIYF

d_call: NA
clone_size: NA
j_call: TRBJ1-4
v_call: TRBV19
cdr3_nt: TGTGCCAGTAAAAGAGTGGGGAAGAGTGAAAAACTGTTTTTT
cdr3_aa: CASKRVGKSEKLFF

d_call: NA
clone_size: NA
j_call: TRBJ2-7
v_call: TRBV7-8
cdr3_nt: TGTGCCAGCAGCTTTACAGGAGGAGATCTCCCCTACGAGCAGTACTTC
cdr3_aa: CASSFTGGDLPYEQYF

d_call: TRBD2
clone_size: NA
j_call: TRBJ2-3
v_call: TRBV5-7
cdr3_nt: TGTGCCAGCAGCTATGCCTACGCCGGGACTACCATCACAGATACGCAGTATTTT
cdr3_aa: CASSYAYAGTTITDTQYF

d_call: NA
clone_size: NA
j_call: TRBJ2-1
v_call: TRBV7-3
cdr3_nt: TGTGCCAGCAGCCCAGGACTAAACAATGAGCAGTTCTTC
cdr3_aa: CASSPGLNNEQFF

d_call: NA
clone_size: NA
j_call: TRBJ2-2
v_call: TRBV28
cdr3_nt: TGTGCCAGCAAAATCCGCACCGGGGAGCTGTTTTTT
cdr3_aa: CASKIRTGELFF

d_call: NA
clone_size: NA
j_call: TRBJ2-7
v_call: TRBV6-6
cdr3_nt: TGTGCCAGCAGTCCCGGGACAAACTACGAGCAGTACTTC
cdr3_aa: CASSPGTNYEQYF

d_call: TRBD2
clone_size: NA
j_call: TRBJ2-5
v_call: TRBV11-2
cdr3_nt: TGTGCCAGCAGCTTAGAGGTAGCGGGCCTCCAAGAGACCCAGTACTTC
cdr3_aa: CASSLEVAGLQETQYF

d_call: NA
clone_size: NA
j_call: TRBJ1-5
v_call: TRBV19
cdr3_nt: TGTGCCAGTAGTCAGGGCCAAGGTCAGCCCCAGCATTTT
cdr3_aa: CASSQGQGQPQHF

d_call: NA
clone_size: few
j_call: TRBJ2-5
v_call: TRBV2
cdr3_nt: TGTGCCAGCATCCCGACGACAGACCCAAGATTTACGTACTTC
cdr3_aa: CASIPTTDPRFTYF

d_call: TRBD2
clone_size: once
j_call: TRBJ2-2
v_call: TRBV5-4
cdr3_nt: TGTGCCAGCAGCGGGACTAGCGGGATAAACACCGGGGAGCTGTTTTTT
cdr3_aa: CASSGTSGINTGELFF

d_call: NA
clone_size: few
j_call: TRBJ2-1
v_call: TRBV30
cdr3_nt: TGTGCCTGGCACCCCCAGAGGCCGGCTAGCTCCTACAATGAGCAGTTCTTC
cdr3_aa: CAWHPQRPASSYNEQFF

d_call: TRBD2
clone_size: NA
j_call: TRBJ2-4
v_call: TRBV28
cdr3_nt: TGTGCCAGCACCCCGAGCGGGAGGGCCAAAAACATTCAGTACTTC
cdr3_aa: CASTPSGRAKNIQYF

d_call: NA
clone_size: once
j_call: TRBJ1-1
v_call: TRBV6-6
cdr3_nt: TGTGCCAGCAGGAGAGGGGGGGCGAACACTGAAGCTTTCTTT
cdr3_aa: CASRRGGANTEAFF

d_call: NA
clone_size: few
j_call: TRBJ2-7
v_call: TRBV5-1
cdr3_nt: TGCGCCAGCAGCTCGGACAGTAGCTCGGACGAGCAGTACTTC
cdr3_aa: CASSSDSSSDEQYF

d_call: NA
clone_size: few
j_call: TRBJ2-1
v_call: TRBV12-2
cdr3_nt: TGTGCAAGTCGCTTAGCGCGGGCTAGCCCTACCTACAATGAGCAGTTCTTC
cdr3_aa: CASRLARASPTYNEQFF

d_call: NA
clone_size: NA
j_call: TRBJ1-5
v_call: TRBV6-1
cdr3_nt: TGTGCCAGCAGTGGAGGACGAGGCAATCAGCCCCAGCATTTT
cdr3_aa: CASSGGRGNQPQHF

d_call: TRBD2
clone_size: NA
j_call: TRBJ2-7
v_call: TRBV18
cdr3_nt: TGTGCCAGCTCACGAAGTGTAGCGGGAGTTGACGAGCAGTACTTC
cdr3_aa: CASSRSVAGVDEQYF

d_call: NA
clone_size: NA
j_call: TRBJ2-1
v_call: TRBV2
cdr3_nt: TGTGCCAGCGGGGGGCGCAATGAGCAGTTCTTC
cdr3_aa: CASGGRNEQFF